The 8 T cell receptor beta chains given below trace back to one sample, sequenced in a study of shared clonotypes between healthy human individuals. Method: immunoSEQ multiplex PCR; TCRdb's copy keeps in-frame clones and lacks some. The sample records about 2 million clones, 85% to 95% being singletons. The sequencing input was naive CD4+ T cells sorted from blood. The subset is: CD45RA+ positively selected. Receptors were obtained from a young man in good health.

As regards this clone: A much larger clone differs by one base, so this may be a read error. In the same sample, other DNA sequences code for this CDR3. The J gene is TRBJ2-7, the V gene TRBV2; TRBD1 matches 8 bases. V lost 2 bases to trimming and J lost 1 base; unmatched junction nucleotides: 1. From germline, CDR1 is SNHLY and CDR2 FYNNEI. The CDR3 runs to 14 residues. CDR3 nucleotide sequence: TGTGCCAGCAGTGAAAGGGACAGGTCCTACGAGCAGTACTTC. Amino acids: CASSERDRSYEQYF.

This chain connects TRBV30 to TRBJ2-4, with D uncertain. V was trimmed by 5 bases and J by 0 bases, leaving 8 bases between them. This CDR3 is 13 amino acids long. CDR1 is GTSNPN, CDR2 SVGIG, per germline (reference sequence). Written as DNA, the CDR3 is TGTGCCTGGCGGGCAGAAGCCAAAAACATTCAGTACTTC. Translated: CAWRAEAKNIQYF.

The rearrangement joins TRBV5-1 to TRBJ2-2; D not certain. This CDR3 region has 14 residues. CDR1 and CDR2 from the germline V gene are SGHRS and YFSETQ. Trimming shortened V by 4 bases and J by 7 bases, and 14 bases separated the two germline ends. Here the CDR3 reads CASSPNPIGGELFF. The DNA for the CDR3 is TGCGCCAGCAGCCCAAACCCGATCGGCGGGGAGCTGTTTTTT.

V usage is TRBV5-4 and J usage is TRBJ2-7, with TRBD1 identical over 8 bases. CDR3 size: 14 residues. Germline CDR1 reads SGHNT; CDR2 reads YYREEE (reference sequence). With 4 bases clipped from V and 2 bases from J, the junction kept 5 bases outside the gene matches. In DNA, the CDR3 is TGTGCCAGCAGCGAGACAGGGGCCCCCTACGAGCAGTACTTC. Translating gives CASSETGAPYEQYF. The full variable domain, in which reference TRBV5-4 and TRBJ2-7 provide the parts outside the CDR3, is ETGVTQSPTHLIKTRGQQVTLRCSSQSGHNTVSWYQQALGQGPQFIFQYYREEENGRGNFPPRFSGLQFPNYSSELNVNALELDDSALYLCASSETGAPYEQYFGPGTRLTVT.

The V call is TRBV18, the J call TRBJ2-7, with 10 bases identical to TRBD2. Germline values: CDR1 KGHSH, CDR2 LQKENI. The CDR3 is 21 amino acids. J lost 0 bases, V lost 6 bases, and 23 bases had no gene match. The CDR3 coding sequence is TGTGCCAGCTCCCAATCTGCTACAGGGTCCTTCAGCGGGGGGGACTCCTACGAGCAGTACTTC. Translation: CASSQSATGSFSGGDSYEQYF.

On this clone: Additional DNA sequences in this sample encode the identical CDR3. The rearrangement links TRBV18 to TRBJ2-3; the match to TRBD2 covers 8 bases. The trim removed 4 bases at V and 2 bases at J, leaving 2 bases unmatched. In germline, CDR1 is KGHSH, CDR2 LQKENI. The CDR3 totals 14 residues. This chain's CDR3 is CASSLGLATDTQYF. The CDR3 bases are TGTGCCAGCTCACTCGGACTAGCCACAGATACGCAGTATTTT. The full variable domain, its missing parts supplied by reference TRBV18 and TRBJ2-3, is NAGVMQNPRHLVRRRGQEARLRCSPMKGHSHVYWYRQLPEEGLKFMVYLQKENIIDESGMPKERFSAEFPKEGPSILRIQQVVRGDSAAYFCASSLGLATDTQYFGPGTRLTVL.

CDR3 nucleotide sequence: TGTGCCAGCAGCATATGGGACCGAGCTAACTATGGCTACACCTTC. Its protein product is CASSIWDRANYGYTF. The chain links TRBV9 to TRBJ1-2; D perhaps matches TRBD1 (5 bases). CDR1 SGDLS and CDR2 YYNGEE come from the germline V gene. The CDR3 extends over 15 amino acids. The V gene lost 4 bases and the J gene lost 0 bases, with 13 bases spanning the gap.

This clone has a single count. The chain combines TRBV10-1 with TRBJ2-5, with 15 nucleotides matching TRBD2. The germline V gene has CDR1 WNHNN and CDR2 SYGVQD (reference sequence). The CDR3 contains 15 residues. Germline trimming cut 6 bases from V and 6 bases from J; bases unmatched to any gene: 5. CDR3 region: CASSSGTSGRKTQYF. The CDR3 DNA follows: TGCGCCAGCAGCTCCGGGACTAGCGGGAGGAAGACCCAGTACTTC.